Listed here are 3 T cell receptor beta chains from one sample, sequenced in a study of T cell responses to AZD1222 COVID-19 vaccine. Here immunoSEQ multiplex PCR was the method, and the copy in TCRdb shows in-frame clones only, minus some. The sample has 100,000 to 150,000 clones; over 75% are singletons. The starting material was peripheral blood, obtained on day 0 of AZD1222 vaccination. All receptors derive from an adult in good health.

DNA for the CDR3: TGTGCCAGCAGCTCTATGGGAGCCGGTGAAGCTTTCTTT. Amino acids: CASSSMGAGEAFF. The chain has TRBV9 and TRBJ1-1, with unresolved D. CDR1 is SGDLS, CDR2 YYNGEE, per germline. V was cut by 4 bases and J by 7 bases, with 14 bases left in between. This CDR3 contains 13 residues.

This clone has a single count. The chain links TRBV2 to TRBJ2-1; D is unresolved. CDR1 is SNHLY and CDR2 is FYNNEI in the germline V gene. Trimming removed 4 bases at V and 10 bases at J, with 8 bases between. This CDR3 has 11 amino acids. CDR3 amino acids: CASSVQREQFF. The CDR3 coding sequence is TGTGCCAGCAGTGTACAGAGAGAGCAGTTCTTC.

The rearrangement links TRBV5-1 to TRBJ1-3, with a tentative D call TRBD1 (5 bases). This CDR3 spans 15 amino acids. V shed 0 bases and J shed 7 bases, with 14 bases lying between them. Germline V gives CDR1 SGHRS, CDR2 YFSETQ. The CDR3 sequence: CASSLVSGTGNTIYF. The DNA of the CDR3 is TGCGCCAGCAGCTTGGTATCAGGGACCGGTAACACCATATATTTT. Combining the CDR3 with reference TRBV5-1 and TRBJ1-3 gives the whole variable domain KAGVTQTPRYLIKTRGQQVTLSCSPISGHRSVSWYQQTPGQGLQFLFEYFSETQRNKGNFPGRFSGRQFSNSRSEMNVSTLELGDSALYLCASSLVSGTGNTIYFGEGSWLTVV.